The rows below give T cell receptor beta chains drawn from one sample of a study of PD-1 blockade in mismatch repair-deficient tumors. Their cognate antigens are unknown. Here immunoSEQ multiplex PCR was the method, and the copy in TCRdb shows in-frame clones only, minus some. This sample has about 14,000 clones, with approximately 90% found just once. This specimen consisted of cells cultured in vitro, obtained from a patient treated with pembrolizumab. These TCRs come from an adult with mismatch repair-deficient cancer. CDR3s include the opening cysteine and the closing phenylalanine or tryptophan. The order of the fields is V gene, clone size, J gene, D gene, CDR3 DNA, CDR3 protein. D genes are given only for firm matches. For some rows the clone size is stated as once, few or many, or as a class when expanded; others skip it.

V gene: TRBV7-2
clone size: once
J gene: TRBJ2-3
D gene: .
CDR3 DNA: TGTGCCAGCAGCTCGGGACCAGCCACAGATACGCAGTATTTT
CDR3 protein: CASSSGPATDTQYF

V gene: TRBV4-2
clone size: .
J gene: TRBJ2-5
D gene: .
CDR3 DNA: TGTGCCAGCAGCGTCGGCAGGGGGGTTCAAGAGACCCAGTACTTC
CDR3 protein: CASSVGRGVQETQYF

V gene: TRBV11-3
clone size: .
J gene: TRBJ2-1
D gene: TRBD2
CDR3 DNA: TGTGCCAGCAGCTCCGCGCCCCCGCGGGAGTGGGGCGAGCAGTTCTTC
CDR3 protein: CASSSAPPREWGEQFF

V gene: TRBV27
clone size: .
J gene: TRBJ1-4
D gene: .
CDR3 DNA: TGTGCCAGCAGTTACGGACCAACTAATGAAAAACTGTTTTTT
CDR3 protein: CASSYGPTNEKLFF

V gene: TRBV28
clone size: .
J gene: TRBJ2-5
D gene: .
CDR3 DNA: TGTGCCAGCAGTTTACCCGTCCAAGAGACCCAGTACTTC
CDR3 protein: CASSLPVQETQYF

V gene: TRBV11-2
clone size: .
J gene: TRBJ1-6
D gene: TRBD1
CDR3 DNA: TGTGCCAGCAGCGTTATAACAGGGGTGAATTCACCCCTCCACTTT
CDR3 protein: CASSVITGVNSPLHF

V gene: TRBV6-5
clone size: once
J gene: TRBJ1-3
D gene: .
CDR3 DNA: TGTGCCAGCAGTTACGCCGGGGACTCTGGAAACACCATATATTTT
CDR3 protein: CASSYAGDSGNTIYF

V gene: TRBV29-1
clone size: .
J gene: TRBJ2-1
D gene: TRBD1
CDR3 DNA: TGCAGCGCAGAACACTTCGGGACAGGGTCAGACAATGAGCAGTTCTTC
CDR3 protein: CSAEHFGTGSDNEQFF

V gene: TRBV30
clone size: .
J gene: TRBJ2-7
D gene: .
CDR3 DNA: TGTGCCTGGAGTCCGCGGAATACCTACGAGCAGTACTTC
CDR3 protein: CAWSPRNTYEQYF

V gene: TRBV19
clone size: .
J gene: TRBJ2-5
D gene: TRBD1
CDR3 DNA: TGTGCCAGTAAGGGGGACAGTAGGGGAGAGACCCAGTACTTC
CDR3 protein: CASKGDSRGETQYF

V gene: TRBV5-1
clone size: .
J gene: TRBJ1-4
D gene: .
CDR3 DNA: TGCGCCAGCAGCCCGCCAACAGGGTCAACTAATGAAAAACTGTTTTTT
CDR3 protein: CASSPPTGSTNEKLFF

V gene: TRBV28
clone size: .
J gene: TRBJ2-2
D gene: .
CDR3 DNA: TGTGCCACCCCCTCACGGAACAGCGGGGAGCTGTTTTTT
CDR3 protein: CATPSRNSGELFF

V gene: TRBV27
clone size: .
J gene: TRBJ2-3
D gene: TRBD2
CDR3 DNA: TGTGCCAGCAGTAGGGTAGCGGGTGTCACAGATACGCAGTATTTT
CDR3 protein: CASSRVAGVTDTQYF

V gene: TRBV27
clone size: .
J gene: TRBJ2-7
D gene: TRBD1
CDR3 DNA: TGTGCCAGCATACCCACCCGGACAGGGGCCTACGAGCAGTACTTC
CDR3 protein: CASIPTRTGAYEQYF

V gene: TRBV10-3
clone size: .
J gene: TRBJ2-6
D gene: .
CDR3 DNA: TGTGCCATCTCTGCCCGGCTTGGGGCCAACGTCCTGACTTTC
CDR3 protein: CAISARLGANVLTF

V gene: TRBV28
clone size: .
J gene: TRBJ1-1
D gene: .
CDR3 DNA: TGTGCCAGCAGTTTAACGATCGGTATCACTGAAGCTTTCTTT
CDR3 protein: CASSLTIGITEAFF

V gene: TRBV5-1
clone size: .
J gene: TRBJ2-1
D gene: .
CDR3 DNA: TGCGCCAGCAGCTTAGACAATGAGCAGTTCTTC
CDR3 protein: CASSLDNEQFF

V gene: TRBV7-2
clone size: .
J gene: TRBJ2-1
D gene: .
CDR3 DNA: TGTGCCAGCAGCTTATCAGGTTGGGCCAATGAGCAGTTCTTC
CDR3 protein: CASSLSGWANEQFF

V gene: TRBV6-4
clone size: .
J gene: TRBJ2-3
D gene: .
CDR3 DNA: TGTGCCAGTTCCAATAGCGGTTCTAGCACAGATACGCAGTATTTT
CDR3 protein: CASSNSGSSTDTQYF

V gene: TRBV9
clone size: .
J gene: TRBJ2-1
D gene: .
CDR3 DNA: TGTGCCAGCAGCGTAGGCCAGGGGCAAGTGGACAATGAGCAGTTCTTC
CDR3 protein: CASSVGQGQVDNEQFF

V gene: TRBV9
clone size: .
J gene: TRBJ1-1
D gene: .
CDR3 DNA: TGTGCCAGCAGCGTTCTCGGGACGGTGAACACTGAAGCTTTCTTT
CDR3 protein: CASSVLGTVNTEAFF

V gene: TRBV2
clone size: once
J gene: TRBJ1-1
D gene: TRBD1
CDR3 DNA: TGTGCCAGCAGTGGTAGTGGACAGGGGGCGGGCACTGAAGCTTTCTTT
CDR3 protein: CASSGSGQGAGTEAFF

V gene: TRBV28
clone size: .
J gene: TRBJ2-5
D gene: .
CDR3 DNA: TGTGCCAGCAGCGGTGAGACCCAGTACTTC
CDR3 protein: CASSGETQYF

V gene: TRBV15
clone size: .
J gene: TRBJ1-3
D gene: .
CDR3 DNA: TGTGCCACCAGCAGAGACAGGGGTTCTGGAAACACCATATATTTT
CDR3 protein: CATSRDRGSGNTIYF

V gene: TRBV2
clone size: .
J gene: TRBJ2-7
D gene: TRBD1
CDR3 DNA: TGTGCCAGCTCGGACAGGGCCCCCTACGAGCAGTACTTC
CDR3 protein: CASSDRAPYEQYF

V gene: TRBV6-1
clone size: .
J gene: TRBJ2-7
D gene: TRBD2
CDR3 DNA: TGTGCCAGCAGTGAAGCTCCAATAGGACTAGCGGGACGTGAGCAGTACTTC
CDR3 protein: CASSEAPIGLAGREQYF

V gene: TRBV7-2
clone size: .
J gene: TRBJ2-7
D gene: TRBD2
CDR3 DNA: TGTGCCAGCAGCTTAGCGCCTAGCGGGAGGGCCGGGGCCTACGAGCAGTACTTC
CDR3 protein: CASSLAPSGRAGAYEQYF

V gene: TRBV5-4
clone size: .
J gene: TRBJ2-1
D gene: TRBD2
CDR3 DNA: TGTGCCAGCAGCTTGAGCCTAGCGGGAGGCAATGAGCAGTTCTTC
CDR3 protein: CASSLSLAGGNEQFF

V gene: TRBV5-8
clone size: .
J gene: TRBJ2-1
D gene: .
CDR3 DNA: TGTGCCAGCAGCCAGTGGGTCTACAATGAGCAGTTCTTC
CDR3 protein: CASSQWVYNEQFF

V gene: TRBV19
clone size: .
J gene: TRBJ2-3
D gene: .
CDR3 DNA: TGTGCCAGTAGTCCCGGGGTTCACACAGATACGCAGTATTTT
CDR3 protein: CASSPGVHTDTQYF

V gene: TRBV7-3
clone size: .
J gene: TRBJ2-5
D gene: .
CDR3 DNA: TGTGCCAGCAGCTTGAGGGGCCAAGAGACCCAGTACTTC
CDR3 protein: CASSLRGQETQYF

V gene: TRBV18
clone size: .
J gene: TRBJ2-1
D gene: TRBD2
CDR3 DNA: TGTGCCAGCTCACCACCCGGGACTAGCGGGAGGGACAATGAGCAGTTCTTC
CDR3 protein: CASSPPGTSGRDNEQFF

V gene: TRBV5-1
clone size: .
J gene: TRBJ2-3
D gene: .
CDR3 DNA: TGCGCCAGCAGCTTGACTCAAGGGCGCACAGATACGCAGTATTTT
CDR3 protein: CASSLTQGRTDTQYF

V gene: TRBV28
clone size: .
J gene: TRBJ2-7
D gene: TRBD2
CDR3 DNA: TGTGCCAGCAGTTCTCCGACCGCGGGAGGAGGCGAGCAGTACTTC
CDR3 protein: CASSSPTAGGGEQYF

V gene: TRBV9
clone size: .
J gene: TRBJ1-4
D gene: TRBD1
CDR3 DNA: TGTGCCAGCAGCGTTGGGGACAGAGTCAATGAAAAACTGTTTTTT
CDR3 protein: CASSVGDRVNEKLFF

V gene: TRBV4-1
clone size: .
J gene: TRBJ2-7
D gene: TRBD2
CDR3 DNA: TGCGCCAGCAGCCAATACCTAGCGGGAGGCCCCTACGAGCAGTACTTC
CDR3 protein: CASSQYLAGGPYEQYF

V gene: TRBV7-2
clone size: few
J gene: TRBJ1-5
D gene: .
CDR3 DNA: TGTGCCAGCAGCTTACAGGGCGGAGGCAATCAGCCCCAGCATTTT
CDR3 protein: CASSLQGGGNQPQHF

V gene: TRBV28
clone size: .
J gene: TRBJ1-2
D gene: .
CDR3 DNA: TGTGCCAGCAGTTTTAGGGGTTTCTATGGCTACACCTTC
CDR3 protein: CASSFRGFYGYTF

V gene: TRBV14
clone size: .
J gene: TRBJ2-6
D gene: .
CDR3 DNA: TGTGCCAGCAGCCGAAACTATGGGGCCAACGTCCTGACTTTC
CDR3 protein: CASSRNYGANVLTF

V gene: TRBV27
clone size: .
J gene: TRBJ2-7
D gene: TRBD1
CDR3 DNA: TGTGCCAGCAGGGTACAGGGGGGTTGGGAGCAGTACTTC
CDR3 protein: CASRVQGGWEQYF

V gene: TRBV4-1
clone size: .
J gene: TRBJ2-1
D gene: TRBD2
CDR3 DNA: TGCGCCAGCAGCCAAGGACTAGCCGCTCGCTCCTACAATGAGCAGTTCTTC
CDR3 protein: CASSQGLAARSYNEQFF

V gene: TRBV10-3
clone size: .
J gene: TRBJ2-1
D gene: .
CDR3 DNA: TGTGCCACCGGTGCCGTAGTGAATGAGCAGTTCTTC
CDR3 protein: CATGAVVNEQFF

V gene: TRBV27
clone size: .
J gene: TRBJ1-1
D gene: TRBD1
CDR3 DNA: TGTGCCAGCAGTTCCCAGTTCGTACAGGGGATCACTGAAGCTTTCTTT
CDR3 protein: CASSSQFVQGITEAFF

V gene: TRBV5-4
clone size: .
J gene: TRBJ2-2
D gene: .
CDR3 DNA: TGTGCCAGCAGCTTTTTGGCCGGGGAGCTGTTTTTT
CDR3 protein: CASSFLAGELFF

V gene: TRBV7-9
clone size: .
J gene: TRBJ1-1
D gene: .
CDR3 DNA: TGTGCCAGCAGCAGGACAGCTAACACTGAAGCTTTCTTT
CDR3 protein: CASSRTANTEAFF

V gene: TRBV10-3
clone size: .
J gene: TRBJ2-1
D gene: .
CDR3 DNA: TGTGCCATCTCACCGAACCAGCGCCCCTCCTACAATGAGCAGTTCTTC
CDR3 protein: CAISPNQRPSYNEQFF

V gene: TRBV27
clone size: .
J gene: TRBJ1-1
D gene: TRBD1
CDR3 DNA: TGTGCCAGCAGTCGGCAGGGGGGTAGCTCTGAAGCTTTCTTT
CDR3 protein: CASSRQGGSSEAFF

V gene: TRBV9
clone size: .
J gene: TRBJ2-5
D gene: .
CDR3 DNA: TGTGCCAGCAGCGTAAGCAGCGGACTCCAAGAGACCCAGTACTTC
CDR3 protein: CASSVSSGLQETQYF

V gene: TRBV28
clone size: once
J gene: TRBJ1-1
D gene: .
CDR3 DNA: TGTGCCAGCCTCCGGGGGGGGAGCACTGAAGCTTTCTTT
CDR3 protein: CASLRGGSTEAFF

V gene: TRBV9
clone size: .
J gene: TRBJ1-1
D gene: .
CDR3 DNA: TGTGCCAGCAGCGCCGATCAGATGAACACTGAAGCTTTCTTT
CDR3 protein: CASSADQMNTEAFF

V gene: TRBV19
clone size: .
J gene: TRBJ2-1
D gene: .
CDR3 DNA: TGTGCCAGTAGTATTTACGGGAGTAATGAGCAGTTCTTC
CDR3 protein: CASSIYGSNEQFF

V gene: TRBV28
clone size: .
J gene: TRBJ1-1
D gene: .
CDR3 DNA: TGTGCCAGCAGTTTATATGGGTGGGGAGAGCCGAACACTGAAGCTTTCTTT
CDR3 protein: CASSLYGWGEPNTEAFF

V gene: TRBV28
clone size: .
J gene: TRBJ2-7
D gene: .
CDR3 DNA: TGTGCCAGCAGTTTAAGGCAGGGGAGAGGCTACGAGCAGTACTTC
CDR3 protein: CASSLRQGRGYEQYF

V gene: TRBV2
clone size: .
J gene: TRBJ2-3
D gene: TRBD2
CDR3 DNA: TGTGCCAGCAGTTCCCTAGCGGGCCTGGCAGATACGCAGTATTTT
CDR3 protein: CASSSLAGLADTQYF

V gene: TRBV4-1
clone size: few
J gene: TRBJ2-2
D gene: .
CDR3 DNA: TGCGCCAGCAGCCAAGATCTAGCCGGGGAGCTGTTTTTT
CDR3 protein: CASSQDLAGELFF